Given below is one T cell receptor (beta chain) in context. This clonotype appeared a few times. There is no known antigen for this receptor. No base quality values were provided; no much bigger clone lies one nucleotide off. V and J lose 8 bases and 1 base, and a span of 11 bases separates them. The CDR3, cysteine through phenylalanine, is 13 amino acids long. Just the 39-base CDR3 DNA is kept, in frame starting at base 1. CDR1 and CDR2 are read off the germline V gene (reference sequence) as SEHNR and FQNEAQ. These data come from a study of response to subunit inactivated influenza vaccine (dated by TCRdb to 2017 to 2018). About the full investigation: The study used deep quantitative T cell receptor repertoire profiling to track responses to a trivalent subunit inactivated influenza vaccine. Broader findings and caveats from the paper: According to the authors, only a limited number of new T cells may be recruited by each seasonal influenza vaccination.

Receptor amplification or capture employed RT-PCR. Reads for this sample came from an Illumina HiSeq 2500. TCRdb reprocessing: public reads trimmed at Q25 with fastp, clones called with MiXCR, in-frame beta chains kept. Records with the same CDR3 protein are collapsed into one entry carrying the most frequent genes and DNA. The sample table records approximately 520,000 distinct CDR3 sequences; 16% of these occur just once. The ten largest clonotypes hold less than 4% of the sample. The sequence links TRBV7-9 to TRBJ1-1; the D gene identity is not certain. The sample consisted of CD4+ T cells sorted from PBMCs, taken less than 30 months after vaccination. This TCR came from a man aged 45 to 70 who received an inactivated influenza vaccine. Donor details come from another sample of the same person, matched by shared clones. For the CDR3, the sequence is CASDRKRNTEAFF. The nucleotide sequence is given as TGTGCCAGCGATCGTAAGAGGAACACTGAAGCTTTCTTT. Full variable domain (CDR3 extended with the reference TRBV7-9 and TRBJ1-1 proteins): DTGVSQNPRHKITKRGQNVTFRCDPISEHNRLYWYRQTLGQGPEFLTYFQNEAQLEKSRLLSDRFSAERPKGSFSTLEIQRTEQGDSAMYLCASDRKRNTEAFFGQGTRLTVV.